The present entry profiles one T cell receptor (beta chain) with its context. This clonotype was counted at least ten times. Which antigen it targets is not known. Base qualities were left out, and no much larger clone turns up one base away. The data derive from a study of T cells in Graves' hyperthyroidism and ophthalmopathy (dated by TCRdb to the late 2010s). General notes on the study: Peripheral blood samples were taken at the time of initial diagnosis, prior to any treatment. To identify distinguishing TCR V-J signatures, a discovery cohort of 100 patients was used, comprising under 45 with Graves' ophthalmopathy and around 60 with stable Graves' hyperthyroidism. Prospective prediction of ophthalmopathy was tested in an independent validation cohort consisting of 18 to 20 hyperthyroidism patients and 15 to 17 patients who later progressed to ophthalmopathy. For training and testing, the 100 or so patients in the discovery cohort were randomly divided in a 7:3 ratio. The study also compared thyroid tissue and blood T-cell repertoires from a handful of Graves' hyperthyroidism patients. After blood sampling, hyperthyroidism patients were treated with methimazole at a starting dose of 30 mg daily, and ophthalmopathy patients were treated with high-dose intravenous methylprednisolone. The paper reports TCR Vbeta CDR3 sequencing of approximately 140 peripheral blood samples: 40 to 45 ophthalmopathy, over 70 hyperthyroidism and approximately 17 progressor patients. Paper-wide results and their limitations: Ophthalmopathy was separated from stable hyperthyroidism by a 13 V-J signature model, with just over 85% sensitivity and approximately 81% specificity obtained in cross-validation and 80%/75% obtained in testing. Sample size was not statistically predetermined, and blinding of investigators to group allocation was not performed. Most expanded thyroid clonotypes (frequency above 0.001) were also found in blood, which suggests that blood repertoires may mirror thyroid immune responses. In validation, the model predicted progression to ophthalmopathy with 60% to 71% sensitivity and around 72% specificity, a median of approximately 6.7 months before onset.

The CDR3, cysteine through phenylalanine, is 17 amino acids long. The entry retains the CDR3 DNA only, 51 bases that are in frame from base 1. CDR1 and CDR2 (SGHRS, YFSETQ) derive from the germline V gene. V is shortened by 0 bases, J by 0 bases, and the region joining them spans 15 bases. Hyperthyroidism patients were newly diagnosed, had a disease duration of under 2 months, and were aged 18 to 65 years. Patients with uncontrolled infections, other autoimmune diseases, pregnancy or lactation were excluded. Diagnoses were based on clinical symptoms, serum thyroxine and TRAb, thyroid ultrasound and orbital computed tomography. Blood from progressor patients was drawn when they were first diagnosed with hyperthyroidism, before any ophthalmopathy symptoms appeared. PBMCs were separated from roughly 9.6 ml of fresh peripheral blood using Ficoll-Paque density gradient centrifugation. Patients classed as progressors first received a Graves' hyperthyroidism diagnosis and then went on to develop ophthalmopathy during follow-up. Total RNA was extracted using Trizol reagent, and RNA quality was assessed on an Agilent 2100 Bioanalyzer.

Amplification of TCR beta CDR3 regions was carried out from RNA transcripts. The TCR CDR3 was subjected to a first round of RT-PCR using the HTBI primer set and the Qiagen OneStep RT-PCR kit. Libraries were constructed in a second round of multiplex PCR, after which size selection and purification were carried out. Paired-end sequencing of the libraries was performed with 100 bp reads on an Illumina HiSeq2000. The study's processing was this. SOAPnuke was used to process the raw data, throwing out any read that contained adapters or uncalled bases, had a mean Phred below 15, or lacked an exact constant-primer or identifier match. COPE v1.2.5 was used to merge the high-quality paired reads, and each unique nucleotide sequence was defined as a clonotype. MiTCR v1.1 was used to align the clonotypes against IMGT TRBV, TRBD and TRBJ reference segments. The analysis was restricted to V-J combinations with a frequency above 0.0001, which together covered 98% to 99.2% of the repertoires. The TCS score was defined as the ratio of F50 (clonal expansion) to E x V (chaos), calculated using BLOSUM62-based TCRdist between CDR3 peptides within each V-J. Welch's t-statistics and random forest reduced just over 500 V-J features to 13, which were used in a naive Bayes classifier (R e1071). The public reads were reanalyzed by TCRdb: fastp trimming at Q25, MiXCR alignment, in-frame beta chains only. Every entry covers one CDR3 protein and lists the most common genes and DNA from its rows. The V and J calls here are based on TCRdb, not the publication. The sample profile shows more than 550,000 distinct CDR3 sequences; approximately 19% of them were found once. The ten largest clones take up over 15% of the sample.

The rearrangement joined TRBV5-1 to TRBJ1-1, with TRBD1 as a weak D call on 5 bases. The sample comprised blood. The receptor was isolated from a woman aged 45-65 years with Graves' hyperthyroidism that later progressed to Graves' ophthalmopathy. The CDR3 amino acid sequence is: CASSLGRGGLVNTEAFF. The DNA sequence reads TGCGCCAGCAGCTTGGGTAGGGGAGGGCTTGTGAACACTGAAGCTTTCTTT.